The TCR beta chain described here comes from a study of cytomegalovirus exposure and HLA in healthy donors. Primers for the PCR totalled 60 Vbeta and 13 Jbeta. Here immunoSEQ multiplex PCR was the method, and the copy in TCRdb shows in-frame clones only, minus some. The data show under 110,000 clones, with roughly four fifths seen just once and 3.6% held by the top ten. The source is a man in his 60s in good health and CMV-seronegative. Sequencing was done on a sample of PBMCs.

This CDR3 is CASSPNVGTGAGQPQHF. In DNA form, the CDR3 reads TGTGCCAGCAGCCCTAACGTCGGGACAGGGGCGGGACAGCCCCAGCATTTT. The chain is built from TRBV7-2 and TRBJ1-5; 10 bases fit TRBD1. Per germline, CDR1 SGHTA and CDR2 FQGNSA. Germline trimming cut 5 bases from V and 7 bases from J; bases unmatched to any gene: 14. There are 17 residues in the CDR3.